This T cell receptor (beta chain) originates from a study of Graves' ophthalmopathy and Graves' hyperthyroidism. PBMCs originated in around 11 ml of fresh peripheral blood. This clonotype turned up a few times. Its antigen is still unknown. Using RNA transcripts, the TCR beta CDR3 regions were amplified. Investigators did first-round RT-PCR with HTBI primers, then second-round multiplex PCR. TCRdb re-derived calls from the multiplex PCR reads in MiXCR, one entry per CDR3 protein. The sample contains 450,000 or so distinct CDR3 sequences, 13% to 15% of which appear only once. Study results and caveats: The model predicted ophthalmopathy progression with about 70% sensitivity and around 72% specificity. With approximately 90% sensitivity and roughly 76% specificity, a 13-signature model separated ophthalmopathy from stable hyperthyroidism. Blood shared most expanded thyroid clonotypes above 0.001 frequency.

Sequencing used blood. The receptor was derived from a woman under 40 with Graves' ophthalmopathy.

CDR3 nucleotides: TGTGCCAGCAGTTTGGGGGTCCAGCATGGCTCACCCCTCCACTTT. Protein sequence: CASSLGVQHGSPLHF. The chain recombines TRBV12-3 or TRBV12-4 with TRBJ1-6; TRBD1 might be the D (5 bases). This CDR3 has 15 residues. V lost 3 bases and J lost 10, with 16 bases in between.